The present T cell receptor (beta chain) was sequenced within a study of shared clonotypes between healthy human individuals. Study at large: A couple of women and a few men aged 18 to 49 made up the donors.

Template for every sorted-subset replicate PCR totaled 150 to 250 ng DNA, some 30,000 T cell genomes. Clones were sequenced by immunoSEQ multiplex PCR, and TCRdb holds only the in-frame ones, with some missing. Among around 1.9 million clones, 85% to 95% were seen once, and the ten largest hold 1.5% to 2%. CD45RO-negative CD8 cells positively selected for CCR7 made up the naive population, which excluded terminally differentiated effector memory CD45RA+ cells. CDR1 is MNHNY, CDR2 SVGAGI, per germline (reference sequence). The CDR3 totals 16 residues. The V segment lost 5 bases and the J segment 4 bases; nucleotides outside the gene matches: 12.

This chain uses TRBV6-6 with TRBJ2-3; 7 bases are a match to TRBD1. Sequenced material: naive CD8+ T cells from PBMCs. The TCR comes from a young man in good health. Some clones in this sample may be carry-over from other donors' samples. CDR3 coding DNA: TGTGCCAGCAGTGCCTGGACAGGAGAGGTTGCAGATACGCAGTATTTT. Its translation is CASSAWTGEVADTQYF.